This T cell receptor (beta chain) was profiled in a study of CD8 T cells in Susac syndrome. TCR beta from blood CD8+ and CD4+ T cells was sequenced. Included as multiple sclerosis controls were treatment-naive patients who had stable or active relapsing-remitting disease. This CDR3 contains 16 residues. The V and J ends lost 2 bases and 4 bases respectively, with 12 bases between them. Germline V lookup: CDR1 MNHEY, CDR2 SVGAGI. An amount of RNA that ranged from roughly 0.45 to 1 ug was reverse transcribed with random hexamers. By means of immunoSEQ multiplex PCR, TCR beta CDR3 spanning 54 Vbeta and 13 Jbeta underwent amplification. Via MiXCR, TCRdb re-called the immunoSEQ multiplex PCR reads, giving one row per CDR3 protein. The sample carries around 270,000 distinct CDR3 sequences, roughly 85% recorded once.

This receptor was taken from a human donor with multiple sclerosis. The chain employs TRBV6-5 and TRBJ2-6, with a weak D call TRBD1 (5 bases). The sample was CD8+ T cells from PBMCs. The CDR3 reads CASSYGAGSGANVLTF. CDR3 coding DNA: TGTGCCAGCAGTTACGGGGCAGGGTCCGGGGCCAACGTCCTGACTTTC.